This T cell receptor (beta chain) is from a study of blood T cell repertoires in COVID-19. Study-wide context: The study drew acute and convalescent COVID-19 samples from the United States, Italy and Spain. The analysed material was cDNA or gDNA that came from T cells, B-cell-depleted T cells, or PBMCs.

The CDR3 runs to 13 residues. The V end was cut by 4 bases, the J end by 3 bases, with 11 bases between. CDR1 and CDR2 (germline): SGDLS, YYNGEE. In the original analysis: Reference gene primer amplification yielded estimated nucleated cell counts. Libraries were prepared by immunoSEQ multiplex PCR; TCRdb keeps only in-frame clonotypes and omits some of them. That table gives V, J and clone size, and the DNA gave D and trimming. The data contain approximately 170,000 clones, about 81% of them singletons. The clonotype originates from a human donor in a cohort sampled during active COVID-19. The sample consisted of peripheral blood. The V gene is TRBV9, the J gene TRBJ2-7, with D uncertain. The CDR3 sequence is CASSSTPGYEQYF. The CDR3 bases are TGTGCCAGCAGCTCGACGCCGGGCTACGAGCAGTACTTC.